The next 15 T cell receptor beta chains were all read from a single sample in a study of T cell clonotyping in hematopoietic cell transplantation. TCRdb's copy holds only in-frame clones and misses some; the assay was immunoSEQ multiplex PCR. The sample lists about a thousand clones, more than 90% occurring once. Sequencing was performed on peripheral blood mononuclear cells, taken 180 days after allogeneic stem cell transplant. These TCRs come from a male patient in his sixties or seventies who had an allogeneic stem cell transplant from an unrelated donor, so T cells may come from the graft donor. Some clones in this sample may be carry-over from other donors' samples.

This chain connects TRBV4-2 to TRBJ2-1; D unclear. Per the germline V gene, CDR1 is LGHNA and CDR2 is YNFKEQ. The CDR3 is 15 residues long. Trimming removed 1 base at V and 7 bases at J, with 14 bases between. The CDR3 loop reads CASSQVLGFLNEQFF. In DNA, the CDR3 is TGTGCCAGCAGCCAAGTTTTAGGGTTCTTGAATGAGCAGTTCTTC.

V gene TRBV6-4 combines with J gene TRBJ2-5; D ambiguous. Per germline, CDR1 MRHNA and CDR2 SNTAGT. The CDR3 runs 13 residues. V was cut by 5 bases and J by 5 bases, with 12 bases left in between. The chain's CDR3 is CASSRTPPETQYF. The DNA of the CDR3 is TGTGCCAGCAGTCGCACGCCACCTGAGACCCAGTACTTC.

The V call is TRBV9, the J call TRBJ1-3; D uncertain. Trimming cost V 3 bases and J 3 bases, with 13 bases left between them. CDR1 is SGDLS and CDR2 is YYNGEE in the germline V gene. The CDR3 covers 15 residues. CDR3 bases: TGTGCCAGCAGCGCGGACGAAGGCCGTGGAAACACCATATATTTT. Translated, it gives CASSADEGRGNTIYF.

This chain uses TRBV7-2 with TRBJ1-2; D is unresolved. Trimming left V 2 bases short and J 2 bases short, with 12 bases between. The CDR3 covers 15 residues. The germline V gene encodes CDR1 SGHTA and CDR2 FQGNSA. The CDR3 spells CASSLPRRINYGYTF. The CDR3 region has the DNA TGTGCCAGCAGCTTACCGCGACGGATAAACTATGGCTACACCTTC.

This clone appeared once. V usage is TRBV6-5 and J usage is TRBJ1-3; D is undetermined. Germline V CDR1 and CDR2: MNHEY, SVGAGI. V lost 6 bases, J lost 0 bases, and 12 bases lay in between. The CDR3 has 15 residues. The CDR3 bases are TGTGCCAGCAGCTACGACGGGTTCTCTGGAAACACCATATATTTT. Amino acids: CASSYDGFSGNTIYF.

The chain recombines TRBV28 with TRBJ1-5; 9 nucleotides match TRBD1. Germline assignment: CDR1 MDHEN and CDR2 SYDVKM. CDR3 length: 16 residues. J lost 0 bases, V lost 6 bases, and 6 bases had no gene match. This CDR3 reads CASRVYRGLSNQPQHF. The CDR3 nucleotides are TGTGCCAGCAGGGTCTACAGGGGGCTTAGCAATCAGCCCCAGCATTTT.

The rearrangement joins TRBV11-2 to TRBJ1-3; D remains unclear. With 5 bases removed from V and 0 bases from J, the gap between germline ends came to 14 bases. Looked up from germline, CDR1 is SGHAT and CDR2 is FQNNGV. This CDR3 has 16 residues. As DNA, the CDR3 is TGTGCCAGCAGCCCCTGGGCACTCAACTCTGGAAACACCATATATTTT. Translating it yields CASSPWALNSGNTIYF.

V and J are TRBV29-1 and TRBJ1-2; 8 nucleotides align to TRBD1. The germline V gene encodes CDR1 SQVTM and CDR2 ANQGSEA. The CDR3 covers 13 residues. Losses at the gene ends were 4 bases for V and 8 bases for J; bases not matched to a gene: 9. The chain's CDR3 is CSVGVQGAGGYTF. The CDR3 region has the DNA TGCAGCGTTGGGGTCCAGGGGGCGGGGGGCTACACCTTC.

This chain joins TRBV30 and TRBJ1-2, with 7 nucleotides matching TRBD1. Germline CDR1 and CDR2: GTSNPN and SVGIG (reference sequence). The CDR3 runs 12 residues. V trimming: 4 bases; J trimming: 7 bases; junction bases outside the gene matches: 6. CDR3 in DNA: TGTGCCTGGAACCCCAGACAGGGTGGCTACACCTTC. Its translation is CAWNPRQGGYTF.

The chain is built from TRBV5-8 and TRBJ1-1, with TRBD1 as a possible D gene (5 bases). The length of the CDR3 is 15 residues. Germline V lookup: CDR1 SGHTS, CDR2 YDEGEE. Trimming shortened V by 4 bases and J by 2 bases, and 15 bases separated the two germline ends. The CDR3 DNA sequence: TGTGCCAGCAGCCCCCCTGGGGGGTCCAACACTGAAGCTTTCTTT. Encoded protein: CASSPPGGSNTEAFF.

V is TRBV5-1 and J is TRBJ2-7, with 7 bases fitting TRBD1. From germline, CDR1 is SGHRS and CDR2 YFSETQ. Unmatched junction bases numbered 4, after V lost 4 bases and J lost 3 bases. The length of the CDR3 is 13 residues. The CDR3: CASSQTGIYEQYF. CDR3 DNA: TGCGCCAGCAGCCAGACAGGGATCTACGAGCAGTACTTC.

A single count supports this clone. The rearrangement uses TRBV4-1 and TRBJ1-2; D uncertain. With 0 bases removed from V and 8 bases from J, the gap between germline ends came to 16 bases. The CDR3 totals 15 residues. The germline V gene encodes CDR1 MGHRA and CDR2 YSYEKL. CDR3 sequence reads: CASSQESPARLGYTF. CDR3 sequence (DNA): TGCGCCAGCAGCCAAGAAAGTCCGGCCCGTTTGGGCTACACCTTC.

This clone was seen a single time. The J gene is TRBJ1-3, the V gene TRBV5-1; maybe TRBD1 (5 bases). The V gene lost 0 bases and the J gene lost 0 bases, with 10 bases spanning the gap. This CDR3 comprises 16 residues. CDR1 is SGHRS, CDR2 YFSETQ, per germline. CDR3 protein: CASSLAGTVSGNTIYF. The CDR3 DNA is TGCGCCAGCAGCTTGGCGGGGACGGTCTCTGGAAACACCATATATTTT.

The gene calls are TRBV5-1 and TRBJ1-5; no firm D call. Germline CDR1 is SGHRS and CDR2 is YFSETQ. The CDR3 has 13 residues. V shed 1 base and J shed 5 bases, with 7 bases lying between them. For the CDR3, the DNA is TGCGCCAGCAGCTTGTGGACGGATCAGCCCCAGCATTTT. It specifies CASSLWTDQPQHF. The full variable domain, completed using reference TRBV5-1 and TRBJ1-5, is KAGVTQTPRYLIKTRGQQVTLSCSPISGHRSVSWYQQTPGQGLQFLFEYFSETQRNKGNFPGRFSGRQFSNSRSEMNVSTLELGDSALYLCASSLWTDQPQHFGDGTRLSIL.

This clone has just one count. The CDR3 DNA is TGTGCCAGCAGCTTGAAGAACACTGAAGCTTTCTTT. As protein: CASSLKNTEAFF. The chain combines TRBV28 with TRBJ1-1; D remains unclear. This CDR3 contains 12 residues. CDR1 MDHEN and CDR2 SYDVKM come from the germline V gene. Deletions cut 6 bases from V and 1 base from J, with 6 bases between.